This T cell receptor (beta chain) was sequenced for a study of blood T cell repertoires in COVID-19. The CDR3 totals 15 residues. V was clipped by 3 bases and J by 4 bases, with 15 bases between them. Germline V CDR1 and CDR2: MDHEN, SYDVKM. Using immunoSEQ multiplex PCR, the repertoire was profiled, and TCRdb retains in-frame clones only, with some absent. Among around 75,000 clones listed, about 86% were seen once. This clone turned up a few times. The origin of this receptor is a man between 70 and 80 years old with active COVID-19. The gene calls are TRBV28 and TRBJ1-1; a weak D match, TRBD1 (6 bases). What was sequenced was peripheral blood. As DNA, the CDR3 is TGTGCCAGCAGTTTGTTCCGGGTCAGGGGCACTGAAGCTTTCTTT. It encodes CASSLFRVRGTEAFF.